This is a list of T cell receptor beta chains from one sample in a study of T cells after yellow fever vaccination. Each CDR3 protein is one row after TCRdb ran MiXCR on the 5' RACE reads. The table lists around 550,000 distinct CDR3 sequences, roughly 21% of them singletons, with 14% in the top ten. The sample in question was PBMCs, obtained 15 days after the yellow fever booster vaccination. The receptor set was obtained from a man younger than 45 who received the YFV17D yellow fever vaccine. Each CDR3 is given with its conserved first and last residue. Fields, in order: clone size, V gene, D gene, J gene, CDR3 protein, CDR3 DNA. A D gene is named only where the DNA matches it firmly. Rows may omit the clone size; those that give it use once, few, many or a size class.

clone_size: few; v_call: TRBV7-2; d_call: NA; j_call: TRBJ2-5; cdr3_aa: CASTLGGARETQYF; cdr3_nt: TGTGCCAGCACTCTAGGGGGGGCCAGGGAGACCCAGTACTTC
clone_size: NA; v_call: TRBV29-1; d_call: NA; j_call: TRBJ1-2; cdr3_aa: CSVKRQANYGYTF; cdr3_nt: TGCAGCGTCAAACGACAGGCTAACTATGGCTACACCTTC
clone_size: few; v_call: TRBV10-2; d_call: NA; j_call: TRBJ1-1; cdr3_aa: CASSGTGITEAFF; cdr3_nt: TGCGCCAGCAGTGGGACGGGAATAACTGAAGCTTTCTTT
clone_size: few; v_call: TRBV20-1; d_call: NA; j_call: TRBJ2-1; cdr3_aa: CSAPVGGEQFF; cdr3_nt: TGCAGTGCTCCCGTGGGCGGGGAGCAGTTCTTC
clone_size: NA; v_call: TRBV5-1; d_call: TRBD1; j_call: TRBJ2-5; cdr3_aa: CASSLAAGTGLETQYF; cdr3_nt: TGCGCCAGCAGCTTGGCCGCCGGGACAGGTCTGGAGACCCAGTACTTC
clone_size: few; v_call: TRBV4-3; d_call: NA; j_call: TRBJ2-6; cdr3_aa: CASSQEPVPSGANVLTF; cdr3_nt: TGCGCCAGCAGCCAAGAGCCGGTCCCCTCTGGGGCCAACGTCCTGACTTTC
clone_size: few; v_call: TRBV5-1; d_call: NA; j_call: TRBJ2-3; cdr3_aa: CASGREFTDTQYF; cdr3_nt: TGCGCCAGCGGGCGTGAATTCACAGATACGCAGTATTTT
clone_size: NA; v_call: TRBV19; d_call: TRBD1; j_call: TRBJ2-2; cdr3_aa: CASRPGQGATGELFF; cdr3_nt: TGTGCCAGTAGGCCTGGCCAGGGGGCTACCGGGGAGCTGTTTTTT
clone_size: NA; v_call: TRBV20-1; d_call: TRBD2; j_call: TRBJ2-1; cdr3_aa: CSASGAGGNEQFF; cdr3_nt: TGCAGTGCTAGTGGCGCGGGAGGGAATGAGCAGTTCTTC
clone_size: few; v_call: TRBV29-1; d_call: NA; j_call: TRBJ2-3; cdr3_aa: CSVEEGEPQYTQYF; cdr3_nt: TGCAGCGTTGAGGAGGGGGAACCACAATATACGCAGTATTTT
clone_size: NA; v_call: TRBV7-2; d_call: NA; j_call: TRBJ2-2; cdr3_aa: CASSLEVVRNTGELFF; cdr3_nt: TGTGCCAGCAGCTTAGAAGTGGTCCGGAACACCGGGGAGCTGTTTTTT
clone_size: few; v_call: TRBV20-1; d_call: NA; j_call: TRBJ1-3; cdr3_aa: CSAGIGNTIYF; cdr3_nt: TGCAGTGCTGGGATTGGAAACACCATATATTTT
clone_size: few; v_call: TRBV6-1; d_call: NA; j_call: TRBJ2-7; cdr3_aa: CASSEALGHAYEQYF; cdr3_nt: TGTGCCAGCAGTGAAGCGTTGGGACACGCCTACGAGCAGTACTTC
clone_size: few; v_call: TRBV5-5; d_call: TRBD2; j_call: TRBJ2-3; cdr3_aa: CASSFSGNTDTQYF; cdr3_nt: TGTGCCAGCAGCTTCAGCGGGAACACAGATACGCAGTATTTT
clone_size: NA; v_call: TRBV25-1; d_call: NA; j_call: TRBJ2-2; cdr3_aa: CASRGPSVGFAGELFF; cdr3_nt: TGTGCCAGCAGGGGCCCTTCCGTCGGGTTCGCCGGGGAGCTGTTTTTT
clone_size: NA; v_call: TRBV11-2; d_call: NA; j_call: TRBJ2-2; cdr3_aa: CASSPRRTNTGELFF; cdr3_nt: TGTGCCAGCAGCCCCAGAAGGACGAACACCGGGGAGCTGTTTTTT
clone_size: NA; v_call: TRBV6-1; d_call: TRBD1; j_call: TRBJ2-7; cdr3_aa: CASRRTGSSYEQYF; cdr3_nt: TGTGCCAGCAGGCGGACAGGGAGTAGCTACGAGCAGTACTTC
clone_size: NA; v_call: TRBV11-2; d_call: NA; j_call: TRBJ2-3; cdr3_aa: CASSPILRPSEWDTQYF; cdr3_nt: TGTGCCAGCAGCCCCATCCTCCGGCCTAGCGAGTGGGATACGCAGTATTTT
clone_size: NA; v_call: TRBV5-6; d_call: TRBD2; j_call: TRBJ2-7; cdr3_aa: CASSYSGSFDEQYF; cdr3_nt: TGTGCCAGCAGCTATAGCGGGAGCTTCGACGAGCAGTACTTC
clone_size: NA; v_call: TRBV5-1; d_call: NA; j_call: TRBJ2-3; cdr3_aa: CASSLGGRGATDTQYF; cdr3_nt: TGCGCCAGCAGCTTGGGGGGACGTGGGGCCACAGATACGCAGTATTTT
clone_size: few; v_call: TRBV7-2; d_call: NA; j_call: TRBJ2-5; cdr3_aa: CASSYPPGGQGETQYF; cdr3_nt: TGTGCCAGCAGCTATCCCCCGGGGGGCCAGGGAGAGACCCAGTACTTC
clone_size: NA; v_call: TRBV20-1; d_call: NA; j_call: TRBJ1-1; cdr3_aa: CSGNWDTEAFF; cdr3_nt: TGCAGTGGTAATTGGGACACTGAAGCTTTCTTT
clone_size: NA; v_call: TRBV12-3/TRBV12-4; d_call: TRBD1; j_call: TRBJ2-7; cdr3_aa: CASSGQASSYEQYF; cdr3_nt: TGTGCCAGCAGCGGACAGGCCAGCTCCTACGAGCAGTACTTC
clone_size: NA; v_call: TRBV6-1; d_call: TRBD2; j_call: TRBJ2-7; cdr3_aa: CASRMGEGQYEQYF; cdr3_nt: TGTGCCAGCAGGATGGGGGAGGGCCAGTACGAGCAGTACTTC
clone_size: few; v_call: TRBV6-5; d_call: TRBD2; j_call: TRBJ2-1; cdr3_aa: CASSYGLAGGPNEQFF; cdr3_nt: TGTGCCAGCAGTTACGGACTAGCGGGAGGGCCGAATGAGCAGTTCTTC
clone_size: NA; v_call: TRBV10-1; d_call: NA; j_call: TRBJ1-3; cdr3_aa: CASSESESSGNTIYF; cdr3_nt: TGCGCCAGCAGTGAGTCAGAAAGCTCTGGAAACACCATATATTTT
clone_size: few; v_call: TRBV27; d_call: NA; j_call: TRBJ1-5; cdr3_aa: CASSLYFQQPQHF; cdr3_nt: TGTGCCAGCAGTTTGTATTTCCAACAGCCCCAGCATTTT
clone_size: NA; v_call: TRBV6-5; d_call: NA; j_call: TRBJ2-7; cdr3_aa: CASSYGASVGYEQYF; cdr3_nt: TGTGCCAGCAGTTACGGGGCTAGCGTCGGCTACGAGCAGTACTTC
clone_size: NA; v_call: TRBV7-9; d_call: NA; j_call: TRBJ2-7; cdr3_aa: CASSARQLSSYEQYF; cdr3_nt: TGTGCCAGCAGCGCAAGACAGTTAAGCTCCTACGAGCAGTACTTC
clone_size: NA; v_call: TRBV28; d_call: TRBD1; j_call: TRBJ2-7; cdr3_aa: CASSLAAGQGVSYEQYF; cdr3_nt: TGTGCCAGCAGTTTGGCAGCAGGACAGGGGGTCTCCTACGAGCAGTACTTC
clone_size: few; v_call: TRBV6-2/TRBV6-3; d_call: NA; j_call: TRBJ2-7; cdr3_aa: CASSYHDRSSYEQYF; cdr3_nt: TGTGCCAGCAGTTATCACGACAGGTCCTCCTACGAGCAGTACTTC
clone_size: few; v_call: TRBV10-3; d_call: NA; j_call: TRBJ1-4; cdr3_aa: CASAKIGYGEKLFF; cdr3_nt: TGTGCCAGCGCGAAAATAGGATACGGTGAAAAACTGTTTTTT
clone_size: NA; v_call: TRBV11-2; d_call: NA; j_call: TRBJ2-7; cdr3_aa: CASSLDLRTYEQYF; cdr3_nt: TGTGCCAGCAGCTTAGATCTGAGAACTTACGAGCAGTACTTC
clone_size: NA; v_call: TRBV5-1; d_call: NA; j_call: TRBJ2-1; cdr3_aa: CASSPLVAVNEQFF; cdr3_nt: TGCGCCAGCAGCCCCCTTGTAGCGGTGAATGAGCAGTTCTTC
clone_size: NA; v_call: TRBV5-1; d_call: TRBD1; j_call: TRBJ2-2; cdr3_aa: CASSEPQGPFFTGELFF; cdr3_nt: TGCGCCAGCAGCGAACCACAGGGGCCCTTTTTCACCGGGGAGCTGTTTTTT
clone_size: few; v_call: TRBV6-2/TRBV6-3; d_call: NA; j_call: TRBJ1-2; cdr3_aa: CASSNSRVGYTF; cdr3_nt: TGTGCCAGCAGTAACTCCAGGGTTGGCTACACCTTC
clone_size: many; v_call: TRBV6-2/TRBV6-3; d_call: TRBD2; j_call: TRBJ2-2; cdr3_aa: CASSYDSGTPTGELFF; cdr3_nt: TGTGCCAGCAGTTACGACAGCGGGACCCCCACCGGGGAGCTGTTTTTT